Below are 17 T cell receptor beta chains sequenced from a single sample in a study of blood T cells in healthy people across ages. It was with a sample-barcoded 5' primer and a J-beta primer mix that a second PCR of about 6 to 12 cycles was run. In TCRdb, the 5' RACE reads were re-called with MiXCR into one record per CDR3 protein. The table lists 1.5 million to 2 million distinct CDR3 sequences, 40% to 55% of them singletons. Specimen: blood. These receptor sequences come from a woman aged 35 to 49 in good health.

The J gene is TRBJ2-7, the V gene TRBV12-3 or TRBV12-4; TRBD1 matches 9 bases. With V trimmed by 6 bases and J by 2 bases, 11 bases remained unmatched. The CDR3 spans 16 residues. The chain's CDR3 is CASSPSPDRGPYEQYF. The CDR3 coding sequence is TGTGCCAGCAGCCCCTCACCGGACAGGGGTCCCTACGAGCAGTACTTC.

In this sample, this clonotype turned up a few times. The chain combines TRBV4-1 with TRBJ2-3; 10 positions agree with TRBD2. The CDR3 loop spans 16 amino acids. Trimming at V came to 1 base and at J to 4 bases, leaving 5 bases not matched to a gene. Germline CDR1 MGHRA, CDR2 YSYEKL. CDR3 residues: CASSQVSSGSSDTQYF. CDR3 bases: TGCGCCAGCAGCCAAGTGTCTAGCGGGAGTTCAGATACGCAGTATTTT.

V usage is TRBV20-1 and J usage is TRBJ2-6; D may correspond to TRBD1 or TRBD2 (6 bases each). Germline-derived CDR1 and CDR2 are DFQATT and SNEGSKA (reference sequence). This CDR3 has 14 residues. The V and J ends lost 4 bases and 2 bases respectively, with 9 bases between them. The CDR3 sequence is CSAIGGPGANVLTF. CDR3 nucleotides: TGCAGTGCTATTGGGGGGCCTGGGGCCAACGTCCTGACTTTC.

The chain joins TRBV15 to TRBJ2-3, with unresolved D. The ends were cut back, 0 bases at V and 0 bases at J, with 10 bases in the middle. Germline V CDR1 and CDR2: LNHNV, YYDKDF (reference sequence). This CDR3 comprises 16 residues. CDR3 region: CATSRDSAGSTDTQYF. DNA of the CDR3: TGTGCCACCAGCAGAGATTCGGCCGGTAGCACAGATACGCAGTATTTT.

The CDR3 nucleotides are TGTGCCAGCAGTTACGGCTCTAGCGGGGGAGAGACCCAGTACTTC. This sequence encodes CASSYGSSGGETQYF. The chain employs TRBV6-2 or TRBV6-3 and TRBJ2-5, with 10 bases aligning to TRBD2. The germline V gene encodes CDR1 MNHEY and CDR2 SVGEGT. After removal of 2 bases from V and 4 bases from J, the junction contained 4 bases not matched to a gene. The CDR3 loop spans 15 amino acids.

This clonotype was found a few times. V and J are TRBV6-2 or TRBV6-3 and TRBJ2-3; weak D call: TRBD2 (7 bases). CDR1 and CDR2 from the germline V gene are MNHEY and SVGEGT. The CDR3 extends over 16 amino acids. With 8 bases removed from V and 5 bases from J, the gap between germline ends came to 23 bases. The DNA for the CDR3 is TGTGCCAGCGACCTATACGGGGGGCCCCCCGGAGATACGCAGTATTTT. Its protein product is CASDLYGGPPGDTQYF.

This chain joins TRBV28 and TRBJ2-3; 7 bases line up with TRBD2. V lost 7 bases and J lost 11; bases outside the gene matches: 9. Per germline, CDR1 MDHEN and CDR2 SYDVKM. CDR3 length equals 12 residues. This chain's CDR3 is CASKAGVQGQYF. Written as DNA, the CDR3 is TGTGCCAGCAAGGCGGGGGTGCAGGGGCAGTATTTT.

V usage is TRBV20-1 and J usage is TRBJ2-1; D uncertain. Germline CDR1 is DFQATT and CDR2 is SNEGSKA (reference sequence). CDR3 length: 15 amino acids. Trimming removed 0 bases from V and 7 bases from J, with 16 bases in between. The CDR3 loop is CSARDRSHPLNEQFF. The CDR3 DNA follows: TGCAGTGCTAGAGATAGGTCGCACCCTCTAAATGAGCAGTTCTTC.

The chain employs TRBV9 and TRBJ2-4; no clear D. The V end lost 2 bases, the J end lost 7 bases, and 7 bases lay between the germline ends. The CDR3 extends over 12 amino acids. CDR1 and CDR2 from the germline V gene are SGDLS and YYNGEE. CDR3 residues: CASSVSPNIQYF. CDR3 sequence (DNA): TGTGCCAGCAGCGTGAGCCCTAACATTCAGTACTTC.

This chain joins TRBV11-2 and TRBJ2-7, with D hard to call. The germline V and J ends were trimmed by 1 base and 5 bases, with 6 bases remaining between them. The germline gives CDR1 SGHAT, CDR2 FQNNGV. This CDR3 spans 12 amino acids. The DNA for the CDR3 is TGTGCCAGCAGCTTAGCTCTCCACGAGCAGTACTTC. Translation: CASSLALHEQYF.

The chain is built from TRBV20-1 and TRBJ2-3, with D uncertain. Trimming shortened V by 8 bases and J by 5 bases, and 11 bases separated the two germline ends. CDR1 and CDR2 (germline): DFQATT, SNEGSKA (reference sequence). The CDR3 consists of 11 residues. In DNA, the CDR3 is TGCAGTCCACCCTACATAGATACGCAGTATTTT. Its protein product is CSPPYIDTQYF.

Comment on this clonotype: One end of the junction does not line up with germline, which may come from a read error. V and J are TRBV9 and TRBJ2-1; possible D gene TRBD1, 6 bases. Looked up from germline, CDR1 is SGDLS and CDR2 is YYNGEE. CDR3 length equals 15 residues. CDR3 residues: CASSGGQGPYNGQFF. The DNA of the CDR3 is TGTGCCAGCAGCGGAGGGCAGGGGCCCTACAATGGGCAGTTCTTC.

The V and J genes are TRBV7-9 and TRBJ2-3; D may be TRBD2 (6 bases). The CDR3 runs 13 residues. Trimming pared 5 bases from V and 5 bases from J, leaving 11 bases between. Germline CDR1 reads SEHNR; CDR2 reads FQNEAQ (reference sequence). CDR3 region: CASSVWGEDTQYF. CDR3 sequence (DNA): TGTGCCAGCAGCGTATGGGGGGAAGATACGCAGTATTTT.

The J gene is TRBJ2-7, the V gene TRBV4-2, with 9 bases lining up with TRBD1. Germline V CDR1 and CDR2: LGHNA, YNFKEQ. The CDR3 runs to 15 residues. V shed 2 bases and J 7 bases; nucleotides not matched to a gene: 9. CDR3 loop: CASSQRGQGFVEQYF. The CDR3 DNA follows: TGTGCCAGCAGCCAACGGGGACAGGGCTTTGTTGAGCAGTACTTC.

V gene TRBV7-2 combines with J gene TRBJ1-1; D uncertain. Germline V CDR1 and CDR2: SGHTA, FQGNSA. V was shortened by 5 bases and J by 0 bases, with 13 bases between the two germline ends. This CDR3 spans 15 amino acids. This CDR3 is CASSQTTRMNTEAFF. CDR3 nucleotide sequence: TGTGCCAGCAGCCAGACTACTAGGATGAACACTGAAGCTTTCTTT.

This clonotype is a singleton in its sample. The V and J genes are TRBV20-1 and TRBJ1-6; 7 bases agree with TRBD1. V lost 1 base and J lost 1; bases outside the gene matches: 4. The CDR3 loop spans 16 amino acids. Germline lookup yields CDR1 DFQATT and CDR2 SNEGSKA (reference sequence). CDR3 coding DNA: TGCAGTGCTAGAGCAGGGGGAGGGTCCTATAATTCACCCCTCCACTTT. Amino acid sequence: CSARAGGGSYNSPLHF.

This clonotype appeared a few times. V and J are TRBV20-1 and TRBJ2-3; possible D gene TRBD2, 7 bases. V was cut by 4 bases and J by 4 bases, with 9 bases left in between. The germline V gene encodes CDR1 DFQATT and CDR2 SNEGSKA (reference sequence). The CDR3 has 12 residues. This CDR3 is CSAKGGSDTQYF. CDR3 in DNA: TGCAGTGCTAAGGGGGGGTCAGATACGCAGTATTTT.